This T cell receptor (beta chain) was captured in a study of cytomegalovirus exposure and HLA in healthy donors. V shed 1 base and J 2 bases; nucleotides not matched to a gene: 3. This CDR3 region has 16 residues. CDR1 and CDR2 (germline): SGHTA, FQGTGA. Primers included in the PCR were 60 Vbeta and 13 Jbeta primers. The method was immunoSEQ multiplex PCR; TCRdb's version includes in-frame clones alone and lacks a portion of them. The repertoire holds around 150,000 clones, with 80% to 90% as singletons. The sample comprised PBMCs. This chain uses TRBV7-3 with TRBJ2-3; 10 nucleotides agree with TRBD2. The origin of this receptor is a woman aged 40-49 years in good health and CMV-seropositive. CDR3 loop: CASSLILAGSTDTQYF. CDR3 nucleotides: TGTGCCAGCAGCTTAATACTAGCGGGGTCCACAGATACGCAGTATTTT.